Presented here are 6 T cell receptor beta chains from one specimen sequenced in a study of shared clonotypes between healthy human individuals. Repertoires were generated with immunoSEQ multiplex PCR, while TCRdb's copy carries only in-frame clones and drops some. The sample gives approximately 2.1 million clones, approximately 93% of which show up once; 0.39% is in the top ten. Sequenced input: naive CD4+ T cells from PBMCs. Stated subset: CD45RA+ positively selected. The receptors stem from a man aged 18 to 29 in good health. Some clones in this sample may be carry-over from other donors' samples.

The chain joins TRBV2 to TRBJ2-5; D possibly corresponds to TRBD2 (5 bases). The CDR3 consists of 13 residues. Germline values: CDR1 SNHLY, CDR2 FYNNEI. V gave up 6 bases and J gave up 5 bases, with 13 bases separating them. The CDR3 DNA is TGTGCCAGCAGGAGACTTAGAGGGGAGACCCAGTACTTC. Its translation is CASRRLRGETQYF.

The J gene is TRBJ1-5, the V gene TRBV6-5; 7 nucleotides line up with TRBD1. V dropped 5 bases and J dropped 1; count of bases not matched to a gene: 5. CDR1 MNHEY and CDR2 SVGAGI come from the germline V gene. CDR3 length: 15 amino acids. The CDR3, as DNA: TGTGCCAGCAGTCCGACAGGGAAAAGCAATCAGCCCCAGCATTTT. Amino acids: CASSPTGKSNQPQHF.

This chain connects TRBV7-7 to TRBJ2-5; 10 bases are a match to TRBD1. The V gene's germline CDR1 is SSHAT and CDR2 FNYEAQ (reference sequence). This CDR3 comprises 13 residues. The junction had 1 base not matched to a gene; V was cut back by 5 bases and J by 4 bases. The CDR3 reads CASSRTGGETQYF. The CDR3 nucleotides are TGTGCCAGCAGCCGGACAGGGGGAGAGACCCAGTACTTC.

The gene calls are TRBV19 and TRBJ1-1, with TRBD1 identical over 8 bases. Per germline, CDR1 LNHDA and CDR2 SQIVND (reference sequence). With V trimmed by 3 bases and J by 7 bases, 7 bases remained unmatched. This CDR3 region has 14 residues. The CDR3 sequence is CASSMSGGTIEAFF. Here the CDR3 DNA reads TGTGCCAGTAGTATGTCAGGGGGCACCATTGAAGCTTTCTTT.

This rearrangement joins TRBV27 to TRBJ2-5; 9 nucleotides match TRBD1. This CDR3 is built from 15 residues. V lost 6 bases, J lost 5 bases, and 10 bases stayed unmatched. The V gene's germline CDR1 is MNHEY and CDR2 SMNVEV (reference sequence). The CDR3 region has the DNA TGTGCCAGCAGCCAGGGACAGGGAGTTACGGAGACCCAGTACTTC. Translated, it gives CASSQGQGVTETQYF.

CDR3 amino acids: CASSLLGGAYNEQFF. CDR3 DNA sequence: TGTGCCAGCAGCTTACTTGGGGGCGCATACAATGAGCAGTTCTTC. The chain joins TRBV7-3 to TRBJ2-1; possibly TRBD1 for D (6 bases). V was cut by 2 bases and J by 4 bases, with 12 bases left in between. CDR1 SGHTA and CDR2 FQGTGA come from the germline V gene. The CDR3 is made up of 15 amino acids.